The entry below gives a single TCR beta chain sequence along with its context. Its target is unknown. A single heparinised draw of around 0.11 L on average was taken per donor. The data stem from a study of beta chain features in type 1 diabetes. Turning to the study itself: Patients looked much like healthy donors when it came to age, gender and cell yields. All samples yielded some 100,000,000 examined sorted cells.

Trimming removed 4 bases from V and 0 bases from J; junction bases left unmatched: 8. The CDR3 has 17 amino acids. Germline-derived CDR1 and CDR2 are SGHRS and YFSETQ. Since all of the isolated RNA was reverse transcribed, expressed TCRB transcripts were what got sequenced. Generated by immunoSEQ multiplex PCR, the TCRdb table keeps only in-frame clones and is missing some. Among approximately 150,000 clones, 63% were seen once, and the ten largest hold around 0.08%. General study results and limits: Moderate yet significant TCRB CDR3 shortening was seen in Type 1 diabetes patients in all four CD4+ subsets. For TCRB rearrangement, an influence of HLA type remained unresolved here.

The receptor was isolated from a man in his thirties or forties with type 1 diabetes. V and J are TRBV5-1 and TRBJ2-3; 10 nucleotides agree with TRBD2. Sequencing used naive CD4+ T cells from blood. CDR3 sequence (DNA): TGCGCCAGCAGCCTAGCGGGGGACCGTGCTAGCACAGATACGCAGTATTTT. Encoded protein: CASSLAGDRASTDTQYF.